What follows describes a single T cell receptor beta chain. The assay was immunoSEQ multiplex PCR, and TCRdb's table has in-frame clones only and misses some. The repertoire holds about 150,000 clones, with about 91% as singletons. The data were taken from a study of control samples from healthy donors and cancer patients. The CDR3 runs to 15 residues. In germline, CDR1 is LGHDT, CDR2 YNNKEL (reference sequence). The V segment lost 8 bases and the J segment 8 bases; nucleotides outside the gene matches: 14. The receptor's source is a woman aged 40 to 50 in good health. V is TRBV3-1 (or the pseudogene TRBV3-2) and J is TRBJ2-1; 8 nucleotides line up with TRBD2. The specimen was blood. The CDR3: CASAMRAGAGDEQFF. The CDR3 nucleotides read TGTGCCAGCGCGATGCGAGCGGGGGCCGGGGATGAGCAGTTCTTC.